The 8 T cell receptor beta chains below all came from one sample that was sequenced in a study of T-cell memory formation after mild COVID-19. One entry per CDR3 protein results from TCRdb running MiXCR on the 5' RACE reads. The sample contains approximately 450,000 distinct CDR3 sequences, 15% to 20% of which appear only once. Sequenced material: PBMCs or a T cell subset sorted from them (not recorded which). The receptors derive from an adult woman who had mild COVID-19 (a few samples of this study predate the infection). Cell type and time point are not known.

J is TRBJ2-3 and V is TRBV4-1, with 11 nucleotides matching TRBD1. In germline, CDR1 is MGHRA, CDR2 YSYEKL. The CDR3 covers 17 residues. J gave up 4 bases and V 2 bases, and 8 bases lay outside the gene matches. This CDR3 reads CASSQLTGTGGADTQYF. In DNA form, the CDR3 reads TGCGCCAGCAGCCAACTTACCGGGACAGGGGGGGCAGATACGCAGTATTTT.

This chain links TRBV7-7 with TRBJ1-3; D unclear. The CDR3 contains 13 residues. Germline V gives CDR1 SSHAT, CDR2 FNYEAQ (reference sequence). CDR3 sequence reads: CATPHDSGNTIYF. CDR3 nucleotides: TGTGCTACCCCACACGATTCTGGAAACACCATATATTTT. Full variable domain (remainder filled in from reference TRBV7-7 and TRBJ1-3): GAGVSQSPRYKVTKRGQDVTLRCDPISSHATLYWYQQALGQGPEFLTYFNYEAQPDKSGLPSDRFSAERPEGSISTLTIQRTEQRDSAMYRCATPHDSGNTIYFGEGSWLTVV.

The chain is built from TRBV7-9 and TRBJ2-7; the match to TRBD1 covers 8 bases. Germline loops: CDR1 SEHNR, CDR2 FQNEAQ (reference sequence). The CDR3 length is 16 residues. The V gene end was trimmed by 5 bases and the J gene end by 1 base; junction bases not matched to a gene: 10. CDR3 DNA: TGTGCCAGCAGCCCTTACCCCGGGACAGGATCCTACGAGCAGTACTTC. This gives the protein CASSPYPGTGSYEQYF.

This clonotype was seen ten or more times. This sequence joins TRBV9 and TRBJ2-5, with D possibly matching TRBD1 (6 bases). V was clipped by 4 bases and J by 2 bases, with 15 bases between them. Germline-derived CDR1 and CDR2 are SGDLS and YYNGEE. CDR3 length: 15 amino acids. The DNA of the CDR3 is TGTGCCAGCAGCCTCCCAGGGACACGACAAGAGACCCAGTACTTC. Amino acids: CASSLPGTRQETQYF.

This clonotype was recorded at least ten times. The genes are TRBV10-3 and TRBJ2-1, with D maybe TRBD2 (5 bases). Per germline, CDR1 ENHRY and CDR2 SYGVKD. The CDR3 spans 12 residues. V lost 8 bases, J lost 0 bases, and 5 bases lay in between. CDR3 loop: CAIEGSYNEQFF. The CDR3 DNA follows: TGTGCCATCGAGGGCTCCTACAATGAGCAGTTCTTC.

This clonotype has more than one count but fewer than ten. The chain recombines TRBV7-9 with TRBJ2-7, with TRBD2 matching over 9 bases. The V and J ends lost 5 bases and 5 bases, in that order; junction bases with no gene match: 4. Germline CDR1 SEHNR, CDR2 FQNEAQ (reference sequence). The CDR3 is 13 residues long. CDR3 loop: CASSAGLANEQYF. CDR3 in DNA: TGTGCCAGCAGCGCCGGACTAGCGAACGAGCAGTACTTC.

In this sample, this clonotype turned up once. The chain uses TRBV7-9 and TRBJ2-3; TRBD2 might be the D (6 bases). Trimming took 4 bases from V and 0 from J, leaving 26 bases between them. The CDR3 is 20 amino acids. From germline, CDR1 is SEHNR and CDR2 FQNEAQ (reference sequence). CDR3 DNA: TGTGCCAGCAGCTGGACCCGGGACTCACTCGTTGGGGCTAGCACAGATACGCAGTATTTT. It specifies CASSWTRDSLVGASTDTQYF.

The chain is built from TRBV2 and TRBJ1-2, with D possibly being TRBD1 (5 bases). The V end was cut by 10 bases, the J end by 5 bases, with 17 bases between. The germline V gene has CDR1 SNHLY and CDR2 FYNNEI. The CDR3 contains 13 residues. Here the CDR3 reads CANQGRGIYGYTF. The CDR3 coding sequence is TGTGCCAACCAGGGACGGGGGATTTATGGCTACACCTTC.